This entry is about one T cell receptor (beta chain). This CDR3 is 14 amino acids long. V lost 3 bases and J lost 3, with 12 bases in between. Germline CDR1 MDHEN, CDR2 SYDVKM. These data originate in a study of blood T cell repertoires in COVID-19. As for the study in general: COVID-19 samples from acute and convalescent phases originated in the United States, Italy and Spain. PBMCs, B-cell-depleted T cells, or T cells provided the cDNA or gDNA that made up the material.

Authors' methods: Amplified reference gene primers provided the basis for estimating nucleated cell counts. Data came from immunoSEQ multiplex PCR; TCRdb stores just in-frame clones and leaves some out. The V and J calls and clone size are taken from that table; D and trimming were inferred from the DNA. This sample has about 140,000 clones, with about 86% found just once. Sequencing was performed on peripheral blood. This sequence was found in a woman aged 60-75 years with acute or convalescent COVID-19. J is TRBJ2-7 and V is TRBV28; D may be TRBD2 (5 bases). As DNA, the CDR3 is TGTGCCAGCAGTTTTAGGGTCGGGGTCTACGAGCAGTACTTC. Protein: CASSFRVGVYEQYF.